Each of the 9 T cell receptor beta chains below was sequenced from the same sample in a study of cytomegalovirus exposure and HLA in healthy donors. Profiled with immunoSEQ multiplex PCR; TCRdb holds only in-frame clones, not every one. Of 150,000 to 200,000 clones in the sample, around nine tenths are singletons; the top ten hold about a tenth. Specimen: PBMCs. These receptors all come from a woman aged 18-30 years in good health and CMV-seropositive.

V usage is TRBV27 and J usage is TRBJ2-3, with 12 positions matching TRBD2. CDR1 MNHEY and CDR2 SMNVEV come from the germline V gene (reference sequence). V was pared by 9 bases and J by 5 bases, with 6 bases of the junction left unmatched. The CDR3 contains 14 residues. In nucleotides, the CDR3 is TGTGCCAGTACCTCACTAGCGGGAGGAGATACGCAGTATTTT. It translates to CASTSLAGGDTQYF.

The chain couples TRBV11-2 to TRBJ2-3; unclear D gene. Germline V gene sequence: CDR1 SGHAT, CDR2 FQNNGV. Trimming stripped 0 bases from V and 2 bases from J, with 6 bases between. CDR3 length: 14 residues. CDR3 residues: CASSLEEFTDTQYF. CDR3 nucleotide sequence: TGTGCCAGCAGCTTAGAGGAGTTCACAGATACGCAGTATTTT.

This clone was picked up one time. The genes are TRBV19 and TRBJ2-4, with D perhaps TRBD1 (5 bases). The CDR3 totals 14 residues. Deletions cut 3 bases from V and 4 bases from J, with 10 bases between. CDR1 LNHDA and CDR2 SQIVND come from the germline V gene (reference sequence). The CDR3 DNA reads as TGTGCCAGTAGTATTTGGGCAGGGAAAAACATTCAGTACTTC. Protein product: CASSIWAGKNIQYF.

This sequence joins TRBV5-1 and TRBJ1-1; 10 bases line up with TRBD1. Germline V gene data show CDR1 as SGHRS and CDR2 as YFSETQ. V dropped 4 bases and J dropped 5; count of bases not matched to a gene: 11. The CDR3 length is 16 residues. The CDR3 region is CASSPRTGGLGTEAFF. The DNA for the CDR3 is TGCGCCAGCAGCCCGCGGACAGGGGGTCTGGGAACTGAAGCTTTCTTT. Using reference TRBV5-1 and TRBJ1-1 for the parts outside the CDR3, the full variable domain is KAGVTQTPRYLIKTRGQQVTLSCSPISGHRSVSWYQQTPGQGLQFLFEYFSETQRNKGNFPGRFSGRQFSNSRSEMNVSTLELGDSALYLCASSPRTGGLGTEAFFGQGTRLTVV.

The gene calls are TRBV5-6 and TRBJ2-7; D call uncertain. Germline V gene lookup returns CDR1 SGHDT and CDR2 YYEEEE. V shed 6 bases and J shed 3 bases, with 13 bases lying between them. The CDR3 loop spans 13 amino acids. The CDR3 DNA is TGTGCCAGCACCGCCATGGCTCTCTACGAGCAGTACTTC. It yields the protein CASTAMALYEQYF.

The genes are TRBV27 and TRBJ2-6; D gene ambiguous. The CDR3 loop spans 14 amino acids. Germline V gives CDR1 MNHEY, CDR2 SMNVEV (reference sequence). Deletions cut 4 bases from V and 6 bases from J, with 10 bases between. For the CDR3, the DNA is TGTGCCAGCAGTTCCTACAGCATGGCCAACGTCCTGACTTTC. Amino acids: CASSSYSMANVLTF.

This sequence joins TRBV19 and TRBJ2-5; a possible D gene is TRBD2 (5 bases). Germline-derived CDR1 and CDR2 are LNHDA and SQIVND (reference sequence). This CDR3 spans 13 amino acids. V lost 4 bases to trimming and J lost 4 bases, with 10 bases between them. CDR3 amino acids: CASSRQRGETQYF. In DNA form, the CDR3 reads TGTGCCAGTAGTAGACAACGGGGAGAGACCCAGTACTTC.

This rearrangement joins TRBV5-1 to TRBJ2-1; 9 bases are a match to TRBD2. Losses at the gene ends were 4 bases for V and 6 bases for J; bases not matched to a gene: 8. Germline loops: CDR1 SGHRS, CDR2 YFSETQ. CDR3 length: 15 residues. The CDR3 here is CASSLFSGGSNEQFF. The CDR3 DNA follows: TGCGCCAGCAGCCTGTTTAGCGGGGGAAGCAATGAGCAGTTCTTC.

CDR3 amino acids: CASSSPPGQGKETQYF. The CDR3 DNA is TGTGCCAGTAGTTCTCCGCCGGGACAGGGGAAGGAGACCCAGTACTTC. The rearrangement joins TRBV19 to TRBJ2-5; 10 positions agree with TRBD1. This CDR3 is 16 amino acids long. The germline V gene encodes CDR1 LNHDA and CDR2 SQIVND (reference sequence). Trimming removed 5 bases from V and 5 bases from J; junction bases left unmatched: 11.